The source of this T cell receptor (beta chain) is a study of T cell responses to AZD1222 COVID-19 vaccine. General study points: There were vaccine-associated CD4 TCRs across spike, dominant at 160-218 and 743-854. At baseline, seropositivity was found in only 5 to 7 AZD1222 recipients. The donor cohort was predominantly white British with a female majority, and clonal diversity may have been underestimated.

As regards this clone: Antigen: not known.

Samples with a second dose at about 4 or about 12 weeks were pooled together. The table came from immunoSEQ multiplex PCR; TCRdb's copy has only in-frame clones and leaves some out. Of about 86,000 clones in the sample, around nine tenths were seen once. The germline gives CDR1 KGHSH, CDR2 LQKENI. The CDR3 extends over 13 amino acids. Trimming shortened V by 6 bases and J by 1 base, and 9 bases separated the two germline ends. Sequenced material: peripheral blood, taken 28 days after the second AZD1222 dose. This chain links TRBV18 with TRBJ1-2, with D perhaps TRBD1 (5 bases). The sequence was collected from an adult who received the AZD1222 COVID-19 vaccine. CDR3 sequence reads: CASSDDSNYGYTF. The DNA of the CDR3 is TGTGCCAGCTCGGATGACAGTAACTATGGCTACACCTTC.